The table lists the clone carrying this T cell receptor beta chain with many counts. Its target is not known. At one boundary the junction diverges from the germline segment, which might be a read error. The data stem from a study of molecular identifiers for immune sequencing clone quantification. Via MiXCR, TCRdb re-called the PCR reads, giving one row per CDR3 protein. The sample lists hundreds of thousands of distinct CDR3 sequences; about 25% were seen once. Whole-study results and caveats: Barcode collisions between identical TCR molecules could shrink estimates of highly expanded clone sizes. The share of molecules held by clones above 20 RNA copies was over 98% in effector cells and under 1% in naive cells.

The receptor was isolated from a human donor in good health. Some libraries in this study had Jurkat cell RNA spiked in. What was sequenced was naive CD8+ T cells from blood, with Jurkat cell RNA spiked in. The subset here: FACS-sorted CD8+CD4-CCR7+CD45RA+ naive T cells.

CDR3 DNA sequence: TGTGCTAGCAGTTGGACTAGCGGGAGTCGTGGGGAAGAGACCCAGTACTTC. Amino acid sequence: CASSWTSGSRGEETQYF. The genes are TRBV7-7 and TRBJ2-5; 13 bases agree with TRBD2. CDR3 size: 17 residues. Germline assignment: CDR1 SSHAT and CDR2 FNYEAQ (reference sequence).